The clone carrying this T cell receptor beta chain appeared many times. Antigen unknown. Compared with germline, one end of the junction differs, possibly owing to a read error. This entry belongs to a study of blood T cells in healthy people across ages. Study-level background: Through template switching, about one barcoded beta molecule was captured per two T cells, as measured in model experiments. Findings and caveats of the study: There were more naive CD4+ cells and higher diversity in long-lived donors than in aged donors.

This CDR3 is 13 amino acids long. Germline CDR1 is SGHTA and CDR2 is FQGNSA. Primed by a sample-barcoded 5' primer and a J-beta primer mix, a second PCR proceeded for about 6 to 12 cycles. All cDNA molecules were each tagged by a template-switch adaptor with 12 random nucleotides. TCRdb ran MiXCR on the 5' RACE reads and lists one entry per CDR3 protein. Of about 690,000 distinct CDR3 sequences listed, 40% to 50% were seen once; the top ten hold approximately 31%. Each sample used at least 6 million PBMCs. The receptor comes from a man aged 80 or over in good health. The source material was blood. This chain uses TRBV7-2 with TRBJ2-7; perhaps TRBD2 as D (6 bases). CDR3 sequence (DNA): TGCGCCAGCAGCCGCGGGGATTCCTACGAGCAGTACTTC. Its protein product is CASSRGDSYEQYF.